One sample yielded the 32 T cell receptor beta chains listed below, sequenced in a study of metastatic and nonmetastatic thyroid tumors. With MiXCR, TCRdb reprocessed the PCR reads. The sample lists about 70,000 clones; less than 20% were seen once. Each patient came to thyroid surgery without any prior treatment (of any kind). Material for sequencing was blood. The receptor set was obtained from a female donor with papillary thyroid cancer or a benign thyroid nodule (not recorded which). Some clones in this sample may be carry-over from other donors' samples.

This clone was counted at least ten times. The chain has TRBV12-3 or TRBV12-4 and TRBJ2-3, with D tentatively TRBD2 (6 bases). The CDR3 extends over 14 amino acids. V dropped 4 bases and J dropped 4 bases, with 12 bases sitting between them. CDR3 residues: CASSYKASADTQYF. The CDR3 DNA is TGTGCCAGCAGTTATAAGGCTAGCGCAGATACGCAGTATTTT.

Ten or more counts support this clone. Other nucleotide sequences from this sample produce the same CDR3. The chain employs TRBV28 and TRBJ2-1; D remains ambiguous. The germline CDR1 and CDR2 sequences are MDHEN and SYDVKM. V lost 3 bases to trimming and J lost 4 bases, with 19 bases between them. CDR3 length: 17 amino acids. CDR3 bases: TGTGCCAGCAGTTTGCCCTACCGGTTCTCGACGTACAATGAGCAGTTCTTC. As protein: CASSLPYRFSTYNEQFF.

This clone showed up many times. The gene calls are TRBV6-1 and TRBJ1-2; weak D call: TRBD1 (5 bases). Trimming left V 6 bases short and J 5 bases short, with 13 bases between. Germline loops: CDR1 MNHNS, CDR2 SASEGT. The CDR3 runs 13 residues. CDR3: CASRSEGLYGYTF. In DNA form, the CDR3 reads TGTGCCAGCAGGTCGGAGGGGCTATATGGCTACACCTTC.

This clone was counted between two and nine times. V is TRBV6-1 and J is TRBJ2-7; no reliable D call. The CDR3 is 11 amino acids. Trimming left V 4 bases short and J 6 bases short, with 7 bases between. CDR1 is MNHNS, CDR2 SASEGT, per germline. The CDR3 region has the DNA TGTGCCAGCAGTGGCCCTGCCGAGCAGTACTTC. Residues: CASSGPAEQYF.

This clone came up a few times. With a much larger clone just one base away, this may be a read error. This chain uses TRBV10-3 with TRBJ2-3; D is possibly TRBD1 (7 bases). CDR3 length: 13 residues. Germline V gene data show CDR1 as ENHRY and CDR2 as SYGVKD. DNA of the CDR3: TGTTCCATCAGGGGGGCCAGCACAGATACGCAGTATTTT. Amino acid sequence: CSIRGASTDTQYF.

This clone was found once. One junction end disagrees with the germline gene, perhaps due to a read error. This sample includes further DNA sequences coding for the same CDR3. The DNA for the CDR3 is TGTGCCAGCAGCGCTGACGGTGGCTACGAGCAGCACTTC. As protein: CASSADGGYEQHF. The chain joins TRBV11-1 to TRBJ2-7; D remains ambiguous. This CDR3 contains 13 residues. The germline V gene has CDR1 SGHAT and CDR2 FQDESV (reference sequence).

The sample holds many counts of this clone. CDR3 amino acids: CASSDGSQPQHF. CDR3 bases: TGTGCCAGCAGCGACGGGTCCCAGCCCCAGCATTTT. This sequence joins TRBV4-2 and TRBJ1-5; D is unclear. Germline CDR1 is LGHNA and CDR2 is YNFKEQ. V was cut by 5 bases and J by 7 bases, with 9 bases left in between. The CDR3 is 12 amino acids.

The sample holds many counts of this clone. The chain carries TRBV9 and TRBJ1-5; D unclear. The CDR3 extends over 14 amino acids. Trimming stripped 0 bases from V and 1 base from J, with 5 bases between. Germline V gene data show CDR1 as SGDLS and CDR2 as YYNGEE. DNA of the CDR3: TGTGCCAGCAGCGTAGGCGGGAGCAATCAGCCCCAGCATTTT. Amino acids: CASSVGGSNQPQHF. Combining the CDR3 with reference TRBV9 and TRBJ1-5 gives the whole variable domain DSGVTQTPKHLITATGQRVTLRCSPRSGDLSVYWYQQSLDQGLQFLIQYYNGEERAKGNILERFSAQQFPDLHSELNLSSLELGDSALYFCASSVGGSNQPQHFGDGTRLSIL.

This clone appeared many times. V is TRBV18 and J is TRBJ2-3, with D hard to call. V was clipped by 2 bases and J by 2 bases, with 8 bases between them. Per the germline V gene, CDR1 is KGHSH and CDR2 is LQKENI. The CDR3 is 14 amino acids. The CDR3 protein is CASSPATHTDTQYF. The CDR3 nucleotides are TGTGCCAGCTCACCAGCGACACACACAGATACGCAGTATTTT.

In its sample, this clone was seen many times. The chain employs TRBV27 and TRBJ2-7; 8 positions match TRBD1. V trimming: 2 bases; J trimming: 4 bases; junction bases outside the gene matches: 4. Germline loops: CDR1 MNHEY, CDR2 SMNVEV (reference sequence). The CDR3 runs 14 residues. The CDR3: CASSLGGTGYEQYF. CDR3 nucleotide sequence: TGTGCCAGCAGTTTAGGAGGGACAGGATACGAGCAGTACTTC.

Ten or more counts support this clone. The chain employs TRBV10-3 and TRBJ2-1, with unresolved D. This CDR3 has 12 residues. The V and J ends lost 0 bases and 9 bases respectively, with 6 bases between them. Germline loops: CDR1 ENHRY, CDR2 SYGVKD. The DNA of the CDR3 is TGTGCCATCAGTGAGTCGCTAGGTGAGCAGTTCTTC. Translated, it gives CAISESLGEQFF.

In its sample, this clone was seen many times. The chain combines TRBV9 with TRBJ2-7, with 14 bases fitting TRBD2. This CDR3 has 17 amino acids. With 0 bases clipped from V and 2 bases from J, the junction kept 4 bases outside the gene matches. From germline, CDR1 is SGDLS and CDR2 YYNGEE. CDR3 sequence: CASSVAATSGRAYEQYF. The CDR3 nucleotides read TGTGCCAGCAGCGTAGCTGCGACTAGCGGGAGGGCCTACGAGCAGTACTTC.

This chain connects TRBV5-1 to TRBJ2-7; 7 bases are a match to TRBD2. The CDR3 loop spans 16 amino acids. The germline V gene has CDR1 SGHRS and CDR2 YFSETQ. The V gene end was trimmed by 0 bases and the J gene end by 7 bases; junction bases not matched to a gene: 13. The DNA of the CDR3 is TGCGCCAGCAGCTTGGTTGGGACTACCCTACCGGGGGAGCAGTACTTC. Amino acid sequence: CASSLVGTTLPGEQYF.

V gene TRBV20-1 combines with J gene TRBJ2-7; TRBD1 matches 10 bases. The CDR3 has 15 residues. The germline gives CDR1 DFQATT, CDR2 SNEGSKA (reference sequence). The ends lost 1 base at V and 5 bases at J; junction bases unmatched: 8. The CDR3 here is CSARVVGTGVNEQYF. The CDR3 bases are TGCAGTGCTAGAGTAGTAGGGACAGGGGTGAACGAGCAGTACTTC.

The sample holds many counts of this clone. A read error may produce the germline difference seen at one junction end. The sample holds other DNA sequences that translate to the same CDR3. CDR3 nucleotides: TGTGCTAGCAGCTTAGGGCCGGGGGGGACAGATACGCAGTATTTT. Its translation is CASSLGPGGTDTQYF. This chain joins TRBV7-7 and TRBJ2-3, with 8 bases fitting TRBD2. CDR3 size: 15 residues. Per germline, CDR1 SSHAT and CDR2 FNYEAQ (reference sequence).

Only one count was recorded for this clone. This chain joins TRBV18 and TRBJ2-3; 8 bases map to TRBD2. Germline V gives CDR1 KGHSH, CDR2 LQKENI. The CDR3 has 15 residues. V shed 4 bases, J shed 4 bases, and the junction held 7 bases outside the gene matches. The CDR3 loop is CASSHGTRVPDTQYF. CDR3 in DNA: TGTGCCAGCTCACACGGGACTAGAGTCCCAGATACGCAGTATTTT.

The table lists this clone with a few counts. The CDR3 region is CASSFQQTNQPQHF. The CDR3 region has the DNA TGTGCCAGCAGTTTCCAGCAGACCAATCAGCCCCAGCATTTT. V and J are TRBV6-2 or TRBV6-3 and TRBJ1-5; D unclear. Germline CDR1 and CDR2: MNHEY and SVGEGT. V was shortened by 4 bases and J by 3 bases, with 10 bases between the two germline ends. This CDR3 region has 14 residues.

This clone was seen at least ten times. This chain links TRBV27 with TRBJ1-6; TRBD1 is a possible D gene (5 bases). V was trimmed by 4 bases and J by 9 bases, leaving 19 bases between them. Germline lookup yields CDR1 MNHEY and CDR2 SMNVEV (reference sequence). The CDR3 has 16 amino acids. CDR3 nucleotide sequence: TGTGCCAGCAGTTCGGCCCTATCGAGCCAGGGTTCACCCCTCCACTTT. Translated, it gives CASSSALSSQGSPLHF.

There are a few counts of this clone. The CDR3 carries no conserved terminal phenylalanine or tryptophan, so it likely arises from a read error. The chain uses TRBV29-1 and TRBJ2-5; D call uncertain. The CDR3 totals 13 residues. The germline CDR1 and CDR2 sequences are SQVTM and ANQGSEA. Between the trimmed V and J ends, which lost 4 bases and 5 bases, there was a span of 14 bases. The CDR3 sequence: CSVGVDVRETQYL. CDR3 sequence (DNA): TGCAGCGTTGGAGTCGACGTAAGGGAGACCCAGTACTTA.

Ten or more counts support this clone. The V call is TRBV20-1, the J call TRBJ1-6; 7 nucleotides match TRBD1. V lost 1 base to trimming and J lost 6 bases; unmatched junction nucleotides: 9. Germline loops: CDR1 DFQATT, CDR2 SNEGSKA (reference sequence). The CDR3 consists of 16 residues. The CDR3 reads CSARAAGRGTNSPLHF. The CDR3 nucleotides read TGCAGTGCTAGAGCCGCTGGCAGGGGGACTAATTCACCCCTCCACTTT.

There are many counts of this clone. V is TRBV12-3 or TRBV12-4 and J is TRBJ1-4; 7 positions match TRBD1. The CDR3 is 14 residues long. V lost 8 bases, J lost 7 bases, and 10 bases stayed unmatched. The CDR3 sequence: CASWGQGGGEKLFF. CDR3 nucleotides: TGTGCCAGCTGGGGCCAAGGGGGCGGTGAAAAACTGTTTTTT.

The sample holds many counts of this clone. This chain joins TRBV5-1 and TRBJ2-3, with 8 bases aligning to TRBD1. Per the germline V gene, CDR1 is SGHRS and CDR2 is YFSETQ. V shed 3 bases, J shed 3 bases, and the junction held 3 bases outside the gene matches. The CDR3 covers 14 residues. The CDR3 DNA is TGCGCCAGCAGCTCCGACAGGGGAACAGATACGCAGTATTTT. Amino acid sequence: CASSSDRGTDTQYF.

This clone showed up many times. The chain uses TRBV20-1 and TRBJ2-7; TRBD1 might be the D (6 bases). Germline assignment: CDR1 DFQATT and CDR2 SNEGSKA (reference sequence). There are 13 residues in the CDR3. V lost 6 bases and J lost 6, with 18 bases in between. Here the CDR3 reads CSASEGDRGEQYF. For the CDR3, the DNA is TGCAGTGCCTCCGAGGGGGACCGGGGCGAGCAGTACTTC.

This clone was observed a handful of times. This may arise from a read error, as a much more abundant clone is one base away. The same CDR3 also results from other DNA sequences found in this sample. The chain is built from TRBV3-1 and TRBJ1-1; D possibly corresponds to TRBD1 (6 bases). CDR1 is LGHDT, CDR2 YNNKEL, per germline (reference sequence). V was cut by 1 base and J by 2 bases, with 8 bases left in between. The CDR3 consists of 14 residues. The CDR3 DNA reads TGTGCCAGCAGCCAAGTGGACAGAAACACTGAAGCTTTCTTT. Protein: CASSQVDRNTEAFF.

The table lists this clone with many counts. In the same sample, other DNA sequences code for this CDR3. The genes are TRBV27 and TRBJ1-1; a weak D match, TRBD1 (5 bases). The CDR3 spans 11 residues. Per the germline V gene, CDR1 is MNHEY and CDR2 is SMNVEV (reference sequence). V lost 6 bases and J lost 5, with 7 bases in between. CDR3 amino acids: CASSWGTEAFF. The CDR3 DNA is TGTGCCAGCAGCTGGGGGACTGAAGCTTTCTTT.

The chain joins TRBV30 to TRBJ2-1; D is unclear. There are 11 residues in the CDR3. The germline V gene has CDR1 GTSNPN and CDR2 SVGIG (reference sequence). Between the trimmed V and J ends, which lost 2 bases and 6 bases, there was a span of 5 bases. CDR3: CAWSWGNEQFF. The CDR3 DNA reads TGTGCCTGGAGTTGGGGCAATGAGCAGTTCTTC.

This clone was detected only a few times. The rearrangement joins TRBV2 to TRBJ2-3; 11 nucleotides agree with TRBD2. J lost 11 bases, V lost 4 bases, and 11 bases had no gene match. Looked up from germline, CDR1 is SNHLY and CDR2 is FYNNEI. The CDR3 sequence is 15 residues long. CDR3 loop: CASSAGTSGRSWQYF. Here the CDR3 DNA reads TGTGCCAGCAGTGCCGGGACTAGCGGTAGGTCGTGGCAGTATTTT.

The rearrangement joins TRBV5-1 to TRBJ2-2; 10 bases agree with TRBD2. The CDR3 spans 20 residues. The trim removed 0 bases at V and 6 bases at J, leaving 17 bases unmatched. Looked up from germline, CDR1 is SGHRS and CDR2 is YFSETQ. The CDR3 here is CASSLVPLVLAGEGAGELFF. As DNA, the CDR3 is TGCGCCAGCAGCTTGGTCCCATTGGTCCTAGCGGGAGAGGGGGCCGGGGAGCTGTTTTTT.

This clone is labeled medium-sized. This chain connects TRBV6-1 to TRBJ2-7; no definite D call. Deletions cut 7 bases from V and 7 bases from J, with 14 bases between. Looked up from germline, CDR1 is MNHNS and CDR2 is SASEGT. The CDR3 runs to 12 residues. The CDR3 protein is CASNSAIGEQYF. The CDR3, as DNA: TGTGCCAGCAATTCGGCCATAGGGGAGCAGTACTTC.

This clone was detected many times. J is TRBJ2-3 and V is TRBV5-1, with D possibly TRBD2 on 6 matching bases. Trimming stripped 1 base from V and 4 bases from J, with 10 bases between. CDR3 length: 14 residues. Germline CDR1 reads SGHRS; CDR2 reads YFSETQ. DNA of the CDR3: TGCGCCAGCAGCTTGCCGGGGGACGCAGATACGCAGTATTTT. Protein product: CASSLPGDADTQYF.

Details on this clone: Possible read error: a much larger clone is one base away. V and J are TRBV5-5 and TRBJ2-2; unclear D gene. This CDR3 has 15 residues. Germline loops: CDR1 SGHKS, CDR2 YYEKEE (reference sequence). For the CDR3, the DNA is TGTGCCAACAGCCCCGATGGGGTCGCCACCGGGGAGCTGTTTTTT. Amino acid sequence: CANSPDGVATGELFF.

This clone was found many times. The rearrangement uses TRBV2 and TRBJ2-5; the D gene is possibly TRBD1 (5 bases). This CDR3 has 12 residues. The germline CDR1 and CDR2 sequences are SNHLY and FYNNEI. V was shortened by 4 bases and J by 4 bases, with 7 bases between the two germline ends. CDR3 DNA sequence: TGTGCCAGCAGTGTACAGGTAGAGACCCAGTACTTC. It translates to CASSVQVETQYF.